This is a list of T cell receptor beta chains from one sample in a study of chemoradiotherapy in HPV16-positive cancers. The assay was immunoSEQ multiplex PCR, and TCRdb's table has in-frame clones only and misses some. Altogether 20,000 to 25,000 clones are present, roughly 86% being singletons, with the ten largest covering roughly 2.3%. Sample: blood, taken from a patient who underwent chemoradiotherapy. Receptors originate from a human donor with HPV-associated anogenital cancer. CDR3s include the opening cysteine and the closing phenylalanine or tryptophan. D genes are given only for firm matches. Size values are once, few and many counts, or a class for expanded clones, and some rows have none.

>TRBV5-1|NA|TRBJ2-1|NA
CASSPRGSSPDNEQFF
TGCGCCAGCAGCCCCCGGGGGTCAAGCCCGGACAATGAGCAGTTCTTC
>TRBV6-6|NA|TRBJ1-1|NA
CASSYSQNTEAFF
TGTGCCAGCAGTTACTCGCAGAACACTGAAGCTTTCTTT
>TRBV28|NA|TRBJ2-3|NA
CASSLGGSPSSQYF
TGTGCCAGCAGTTTAGGCGGCTCCCCGTCTTCGCAGTATTTT
>TRBV12-1|NA|TRBJ2-1|NA
CASSYTFPGGEQFF
TGTGCCAGCAGCTACACGTTCCCCGGTGGGGAGCAGTTCTTC
>TRBV4-3|NA|TRBJ1-3|TRBD1
CASSHGGQRAGNTIYF
TGCGCCAGCAGCCATGGGGGACAGAGGGCTGGAAACACCATATATTTT
>TRBV2|NA|TRBJ1-2|NA
CARRGGTPRVSYGYTF
TGTGCCCGCCGAGGCGGAACTCCTCGGGTTAGTTATGGCTACACCTTC
>TRBV5-1|NA|TRBJ2-7|TRBD1
CASSLGSGGYEQYF
TGCGCCAGCAGCTTGGGATCAGGGGGATACGAGCAGTACTTC
>TRBV14|NA|TRBJ1-6|TRBD1
CASSQEPGQGVKNSPLHF
TGTGCCAGCAGCCAAGAACCAGGACAGGGGGTAAAAAATTCACCCCTCCACTTT
>TRBV7-9|few|TRBJ1-6|NA
CASSLAGGRASPLHF
TGTGCCAGCAGCTTAGCGGGGGGGCGCGCATCACCCCTCCACTTT
>TRBV5-5|NA|TRBJ2-2|NA
CASSWGTYLTGELFF
TGTGCCAGCAGCTGGGGGACATACTTAACCGGGGAGCTGTTTTTT
>TRBV7-6|few|TRBJ2-7|TRBD1
CASSLGGQSSYEQYF
TGTGCCAGCAGCTTAGGGGGACAGAGCTCCTACGAGCAGTACTTC
>TRBV7-8|NA|TRBJ1-1|TRBD1
CASSLEGAGGTEAFF
TGTGCCAGCAGCTTAGAGGGGGCGGGGGGCACTGAAGCTTTCTTT
>TRBV4-1|NA|TRBJ2-2|NA
CASSQDFTDTGELFF
TGCGCCAGCAGCCAAGATTTCACCGACACCGGGGAGCTGTTTTTT
>TRBV9|once|TRBJ2-7|NA
CASSEGPGSGGEQYF
TGTGCCAGCAGCGAGGGCCCGGGATCAGGCGGGGAGCAGTACTTC
>TRBV16|NA|TRBJ1-5|NA
CASSQYSDVNQPQHF
TGTGCCAGCAGCCAATATTCCGACGTAAATCAGCCCCAGCATTTT
>TRBV7-2|NA|TRBJ2-3|TRBD2
CASSPTQRESDTQYF
TGTGCCAGCAGCCCTACCCAGCGGGAGTCGGATACGCAGTATTTT
>TRBV19|NA|TRBJ1-1|TRBD1
CASITPGQMNTEAFF
TGTGCCAGTATAACTCCGGGACAGATGAACACTGAAGCTTTCTTT
>TRBV9|NA|TRBJ1-2|TRBD1
CASSPGQGGYTF
TGTGCCAGCAGCCCGGGACAGGGAGGCTACACCTTC
>TRBV7-3|once|TRBJ2-7|TRBD1
CASSLDRGTLYEQYF
TGTGCCAGCAGCCTTGACAGGGGTACCCTTTACGAGCAGTACTTC
>TRBV7-2|NA|TRBJ1-5|TRBD1
CASSIGQGGVNQPQHF
TGTGCCAGCAGCATAGGACAGGGCGGCGTCAATCAGCCCCAGCATTTT
>TRBV5-6|NA|TRBJ1-2|NA
CASSLAQAHNYGYTF
TGTGCCAGCAGCTTGGCCCAGGCGCATAACTATGGCTACACCTTC
>TRBV5-1|NA|TRBJ2-5|NA
CASMAARYQETQYF
TGCGCCAGCATGGCAGCCAGGTACCAAGAGACCCAGTACTTC
>TRBV10-3|NA|TRBJ1-2|NA
CAISEGTAGYTF
TGTGCCATCAGTGAGGGGACTGCTGGCTACACCTTC
>TRBV7-9|NA|TRBJ2-1|TRBD1
CASSSTGTGGFNEQFF
TGTGCCAGCAGCTCGACCGGGACAGGGGGCTTTAATGAGCAGTTCTTC